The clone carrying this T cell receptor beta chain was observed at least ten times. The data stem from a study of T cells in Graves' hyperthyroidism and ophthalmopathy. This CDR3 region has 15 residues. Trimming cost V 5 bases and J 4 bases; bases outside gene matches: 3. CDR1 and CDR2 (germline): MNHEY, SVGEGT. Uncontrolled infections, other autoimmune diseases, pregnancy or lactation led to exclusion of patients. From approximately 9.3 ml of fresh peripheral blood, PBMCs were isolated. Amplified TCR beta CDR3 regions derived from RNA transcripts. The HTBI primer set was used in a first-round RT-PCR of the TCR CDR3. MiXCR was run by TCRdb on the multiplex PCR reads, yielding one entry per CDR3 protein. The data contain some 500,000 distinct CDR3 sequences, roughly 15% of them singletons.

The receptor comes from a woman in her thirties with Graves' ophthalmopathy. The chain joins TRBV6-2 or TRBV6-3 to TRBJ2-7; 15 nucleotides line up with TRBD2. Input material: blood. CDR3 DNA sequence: TGTGCCAGCAGTCTCGGACTAGCGGGAGGGTACGAGCAGTACTTC. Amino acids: CASSLGLAGGYEQYF.